A selection of T cell receptor beta chains follows, all from one sample in a study of blood T cell repertoires in COVID-19. Produced via immunoSEQ multiplex PCR; TCRdb's table is partial and in-frame only. The repertoire holds 200,000 to 300,000 clones, with over 70% as singletons. Source material: peripheral blood. These receptors originate from a human donor in a cohort sampled during active COVID-19. Each CDR3 is given with its conserved first and last residue. A D gene is named only where the DNA matches it firmly. Clone size appears in some rows only: once, few, many, or a class for an expanded clone.

abundance	j_gene	d_gene	v_gene	CDR3nt	CDR3aa
-	TRBJ2-1	-	TRBV4-1	TGCGCCAGCAGCCAAAGGGGGGGGCAGGGCGATGAGCAGTTCTTC	CASSQRGGQGDEQFF
-	TRBJ2-3	-	TRBV7-3	TGTGCCAGCAGCCGTCTCCAGGGTTCAGATACGCAGTATTTT	CASSRLQGSDTQYF
many	TRBJ1-2	-	TRBV4-2	TGTGCCAGCAGCCAAGATCTGGAGGGGGGAGGGCGCCCCACCTATGGCTACACCTTC	CASSQDLEGGGRPTYGYTF
-	TRBJ1-2	TRBD1	TRBV25-1	TGTGCCAGCAGTGATCCCGGGACAGGGTATGTGCGCTACACCTTC	CASSDPGTGYVRYTF
-	TRBJ2-3	-	TRBV6-2/TRBV6-3	TGTGCCAGCAGTTATGGCAGGGGCTCACCAGATACGCAGTATTTT	CASSYGRGSPDTQYF
-	TRBJ2-3	TRBD2	TRBV10-1	TGCGCCAGCACCTCGGGCGGGGGGGCAGATACGCAGTATTTT	CASTSGGGADTQYF
many	TRBJ2-3	TRBD2	TRBV5-6	TGTGCCAGCAGCTTGTCTAGCGGGGGCACAGATACGCAGTATTTT	CASSLSSGGTDTQYF
-	TRBJ2-7	TRBD2	TRBV6-5	TGTGCCAGCCTACCCGGACTAGCGGCACCCGAGCAGTACTTC	CASLPGLAAPEQYF
-	TRBJ2-5	TRBD2	TRBV4-2	TGTGCCAGCAGCCAAGATAAAGCGGGGGGGTGGGAGACCCAGTACTTC	CASSQDKAGGWETQYF
-	TRBJ2-2	-	TRBV25-1	TGTGCCAGCAGTGAATATGGCGCAGGGAAAGCCGGGGAGCTGTTTTTT	CASSEYGAGKAGELFF
-	TRBJ2-1	TRBD1	TRBV27	TGTGCCAGCAGTTTATCGGGACAGGGATCCAATGAGCAGTTCTTC	CASSLSGQGSNEQFF
-	TRBJ1-6	TRBD1	TRBV3-1/TRBV3-2	TGTGCCAGCAGCATAGGGACAGGGGTTTCACCCCTCCACTTT	CASSIGTGVSPLHF
-	TRBJ1-2	-	TRBV7-9	TGTGCCAGCAGCTTAGTAGGCCGGGACTATGGCTACACCTTC	CASSLVGRDYGYTF
few	TRBJ2-3	-	TRBV6-5	TGTGCCAGCAGGACAAGGGATACGCAGTATTTT	CASRTRDTQYF
few	TRBJ2-3	TRBD2	TRBV19	TGTGCCAGTAGTAAGGGGAAAGCGGGGGGGTCGGATACGCAGTATTTT	CASSKGKAGGSDTQYF
-	TRBJ1-1	-	TRBV7-2	TGTGCCAGCAGTCAAGGGCGAGGGATTGAAGCTTTCTTT	CASSQGRGIEAFF
-	TRBJ1-5	-	TRBV19	TGTGCCAGTAGTTTATCCCAGGGGCGACAGCCCCAGCATTTT	CASSLSQGRQPQHF
-	TRBJ2-5	TRBD2	TRBV12-5	TGTGCTAGTGGTTCCAACCGTGCGGGAGGGATGCAAGAGACCCAGTACTTC	CASGSNRAGGMQETQYF
-	TRBJ2-3	TRBD2	TRBV3-1/TRBV3-2	TGTGCCAGCAGCCAAGCATCCGCGGGGGTCACAGATACGCAGTATTTT	CASSQASAGVTDTQYF
few	TRBJ2-1	TRBD2	TRBV7-9	TGTGCCAGCAGCTTAGCTCTCCGGTCTAGCGGGAGGTCAGGAGATGAGCAGTTCTTC	CASSLALRSSGRSGDEQFF
-	TRBJ2-5	TRBD2	TRBV5-1	TGCGCCGGAAAAAGCGGGGGGCGATCCCAGGAGACCCAGTACTTC	CAGKSGGRSQETQYF
once	TRBJ1-4	-	TRBV11-2	TGTGCCAGCAGCTTAGATCAAAGGAGAACTAATGAAAAACTGTTTTTT	CASSLDQRRTNEKLFF
-	TRBJ2-2	TRBD2	TRBV7-6	TGTGCCAGCAGCTTTGGGGGGGGAGCGAACACCGGGGAGCTGTTTTTT	CASSFGGGANTGELFF
-	TRBJ2-7	TRBD1	TRBV6-2/TRBV6-3	TGTGCCAGCAGTTACCTGGTCTCCAGAGGGGGCATAGGATACGAGCAGTACTTC	CASSYLVSRGGIGYEQYF
-	TRBJ1-1	-	TRBV10-1	TGCGCCAGCAGTGAAACAGTGGGGAACACTGAAGCTTTCTTT	CASSETVGNTEAFF
-	TRBJ2-1	-	TRBV6-4	TGTGCCAGCAGTCCGGGAGAACCCCACAATGAGCAGTTCTTC	CASSPGEPHNEQFF
-	TRBJ1-1	-	TRBV6-5	TGTGCCAGCAGTTACGGGCGGAACACTGAAGCTTTCTTT	CASSYGRNTEAFF
-	TRBJ2-5	-	TRBV28	TGTGCCAGCAGCAACAGGATCGAGACCCAGTACTTC	CASSNRIETQYF
-	TRBJ2-1	-	TRBV14	TGTGCCAGCAGCCAACTCCGGGACTCATCCTGGAATGAGCAGTTCTTC	CASSQLRDSSWNEQFF
-	TRBJ2-3	TRBD2	TRBV13	TGTGCCAGCACCCCCCGTCTAGCGGGGCCCGTGGATACGCAGTATTTT	CASTPRLAGPVDTQYF
once	TRBJ1-3	-	TRBV7-9	TGTGCCAGCAGCTTAGCGACGGGGAGGCTAAACACCATATATTTT	CASSLATGRLNTIYF
few	TRBJ2-2	-	TRBV7-6	TGTGCCAGCAGCACCGGACTGAGCGCGAACACCGGGGAGCTGTTTTTT	CASSTGLSANTGELFF